The 29 T cell receptor beta chains in this list originate from one sample, sequenced in a study of T cells in Graves' hyperthyroidism and ophthalmopathy. Amplification targeted TCR beta CDR3 regions from RNA transcripts. With the HTBI primer set, the TCR CDR3 went through a first round of RT-PCR. TCRdb recomputed calls from the multiplex PCR reads with MiXCR, one row per CDR3 protein. The sample contains some 740,000 distinct CDR3 sequences, approximately 14% of which appear only once. Material for sequencing was blood. All receptors come from a woman younger than 35 with Graves' hyperthyroidism.

This clonotype was seen many times. V is TRBV6-1 and J is TRBJ1-5; maybe TRBD1 (6 bases). Germline V lookup: CDR1 MNHNS, CDR2 SASEGT. This CDR3 has 14 amino acids. Trimming shortened V by 8 bases and J by 3 bases, and 14 bases separated the two germline ends. This CDR3 is CASRLGGSNQPQHF. In DNA, the CDR3 is TGTGCCAGCCGCCTGGGGGGCTCCAATCAGCCCCAGCATTTT.

This clonotype has more than one count but fewer than ten. The rearrangement joins TRBV9 to TRBJ1-2; possibly TRBD1 for D (5 bases). The CDR3 runs to 14 residues. Trimming left V 0 bases short and J 4 bases short, with 10 bases between. Germline V gene data show CDR1 as SGDLS and CDR2 as YYNGEE. The CDR3 is CASSVATGPYGYTF. As DNA, the CDR3 is TGTGCCAGCAGCGTAGCTACAGGACCCTATGGCTACACCTTC.

Ten or more counts support this clonotype. The V gene is TRBV11-2, the J gene TRBJ1-2, with D possibly being TRBD1 (6 bases). Germline CDR1 SGHAT, CDR2 FQNNGV. V shed 2 bases and J shed 5 bases, with 15 bases lying between them. This CDR3 is built from 15 residues. CDR3 in amino acids: CASSLSSGVEYGYTF. In DNA form, the CDR3 reads TGTGCCAGCAGCTTAAGCTCAGGGGTGGAATATGGCTACACCTTC.

This clonotype turned up a few times. The chain carries TRBV20-1 and TRBJ2-5; 7 positions agree with TRBD2. The CDR3 consists of 14 residues. CDR1 is DFQATT and CDR2 is SNEGSKA in the germline V gene (reference sequence). The V gene end was trimmed by 7 bases and the J gene end by 4 bases; junction bases not matched to a gene: 12. This CDR3 reads CSDEGLGRGETQYF. CDR3 sequence (DNA): TGCAGTGACGAAGGACTAGGGAGGGGAGAGACCCAGTACTTC.

This clonotype was seen at least ten times. The rearrangement links TRBV7-9 to TRBJ2-3; D possibly corresponds to TRBD2 (6 bases). CDR1 and CDR2 from the germline V gene are SEHNR and FQNEAQ (reference sequence). V shed 7 bases and J shed 3 bases, with 17 bases lying between them. This CDR3 has 15 residues. The CDR3 here is CASTSRLVRTDTQYF. The CDR3 bases are TGTGCCAGCACCTCCCGACTAGTCAGGACAGATACGCAGTATTTT.

The J gene is TRBJ2-7, the V gene TRBV24-1, with D unclear. The CDR3 runs 15 residues. Per germline, CDR1 KGHDR and CDR2 SFDVKD. Between the trimmed V and J ends, which lost 1 base and 0 bases, there was a span of 9 bases. The CDR3 reads CATSDLNSSSYEQYF. CDR3 nucleotides: TGTGCCACCAGTGATTTAAACAGCAGCTCCTACGAGCAGTACTTC.

This clonotype was counted many times. The rearrangement joins TRBV2 to TRBJ2-1; 7 positions match TRBD2. The V gene end was trimmed by 3 bases and the J gene end by 4 bases; junction bases not matched to a gene: 6. Germline-derived CDR1 and CDR2 are SNHLY and FYNNEI. This CDR3 is built from 15 residues. CDR3 sequence reads: CASSDLREKYNEQFF. The CDR3 DNA is TGTGCCAGCAGTGATCTGCGGGAGAAGTACAATGAGCAGTTCTTC. Based on the CDR3 plus reference TRBV2 and TRBJ2-1, the full variable domain is EPEVTQTPSHQVTQMGQEVILRCVPISNHLYFYWYRQILGQKVEFLVSFYNNEISEKSEIFDDQFSVERPDGSNFTLKIRSTKLEDSAMYFCASSDLREKYNEQFFGPGTRLTVL.

This clonotype has a single count. A single base separates this from a much larger clone, so it may be a read error. This sequence joins TRBV6-5 and TRBJ1-2; 8 positions match TRBD1. This CDR3 is 14 amino acids long. Per the germline V gene, CDR1 is MNHEY and CDR2 is SVGAGI. The V gene end was trimmed by 4 bases and the J gene end by 4 bases; junction bases not matched to a gene: 5. The CDR3 DNA reads as TGTGCCAGCAGTTTGAGGACAGGGCGCTATGGCTACACCTTC. Protein sequence: CASSLRTGRYGYTF.

This clonotype was observed a few times. This chain joins TRBV5-5 and TRBJ2-5; D might be TRBD2 (6 bases). The CDR3 runs to 16 residues. V lost 4 bases, J lost 1 base, and 17 bases lay in between. Germline V CDR1 and CDR2: SGHKS, YYEKEE (reference sequence). The CDR3 nucleotides are TGTGCCAGCAGCCCCCCGGGACTCCAACCCCAAGAGACCCAGTACTTC. Protein sequence: CASSPPGLQPQETQYF.

In regard to this clonotype: Since a much larger clone is just one base distant, this may be a read error. The rearrangement joins TRBV29-1 to TRBJ2-7; D possibly matches TRBD1 or TRBD2 (6 bases each). Germline-derived CDR1 and CDR2 are SQVTM and ANQGSEA. Trimming pared 1 base from V and 3 bases from J, leaving 16 bases between. The CDR3 is 15 residues long. The CDR3 DNA is TGCAGCGTTGAAGTGGGGGCAGGGAGGTTCTACGAGCAGTACTTC. This gives the protein CSVEVGAGRFYEQYF.

This clonotype has at least ten counts. The gene calls are TRBV7-2 and TRBJ1-5, with D possibly matching TRBD1 (6 bases). This CDR3 is 17 amino acids long. V dropped 5 bases and J dropped 1 base, with 18 bases sitting between them. Germline assignment: CDR1 SGHTA and CDR2 FQGNSA. Here the CDR3 DNA reads TGTGCCAGCAGCCTGGACCCTCAGGGGTCAAGCAATCAGCCCCAGCATTTT. Protein product: CASSLDPQGSSNQPQHF.

This clonotype showed up many times. CDR3 coding DNA: TGTGCCAGCAGTTACAATAGCTTCAATCAGCCCCAGCATTTT. Translated: CASSYNSFNQPQHF. This chain uses TRBV6-2 or TRBV6-3 with TRBJ1-5; D gene unclear. From germline, CDR1 is MNHEY and CDR2 SVGEGT. CDR3 size: 14 residues. The V end lost 2 bases, the J end lost 3 bases, and 8 bases lay between the germline ends.

This clonotype was observed a few times. This rearrangement joins TRBV6-2 or TRBV6-3 to TRBJ1-5; D is possibly TRBD1 (6 bases). The germline V gene encodes CDR1 MNHEY and CDR2 SVGEGT. V was trimmed by 9 bases and J by 4 bases, leaving 16 bases between them. The CDR3 contains 14 residues. CDR3 nucleotide sequence: TGTGCCAGTCAGGAACACAGGGCGAATCAGCCCCAGCATTTT. It encodes CASQEHRANQPQHF.

This clonotype appeared a few times. This chain uses TRBV5-5 with TRBJ2-7, with 8 bases lining up with TRBD1. The V gene's germline CDR1 is SGHKS and CDR2 YYEKEE (reference sequence). The CDR3 is made up of 16 amino acids. Trimming took 3 bases from V and 3 from J; bases not matched to a gene: 11. CDR3 sequence reads: CASSSSSGTGDYEQYF. The CDR3 DNA sequence: TGTGCCAGCAGCTCCTCTTCCGGGACAGGCGACTACGAGCAGTACTTC.

The sample holds a few counts of this clonotype. The junction departs from the called germline gene at one end, perhaps through a read error. The CDR3 loop is CSADMHGTAWNTEALF. CDR3 in DNA: TGCAGTGCTGACATGCATGGGACAGCTTGGAACACTGAAGCTCTCTTT. The chain couples TRBV20-1 to TRBJ1-1; TRBD1 matches at 7 bases. Germline-derived CDR1 and CDR2 are DFQATT and SNEGSKA (reference sequence). The CDR3 is 16 amino acids.

The rearrangement uses TRBV28 and TRBJ2-6; D is unresolved. V was clipped by 10 bases and J by 4 bases, with 17 bases between them. Germline CDR1 MDHEN, CDR2 SYDVKM. This CDR3 is 15 amino acids long. Written as DNA, the CDR3 is TGTGCCACCCTCCTGTTGGGGTCCGGGGCCAACGTCCTGACTTTC. It translates to CATLLLGSGANVLTF.

This clonotype was detected a few times. The V and J genes are TRBV24-1 and TRBJ2-5; possibly TRBD2 for D (5 bases). Per germline, CDR1 KGHDR and CDR2 SFDVKD. Trimming cost V 3 bases and J 3 bases, with 13 bases left between them. CDR3 length: 15 amino acids. CDR3 region: CATSDIGKGEETQYF. As DNA, the CDR3 is TGTGCCACCAGTGATATAGGGAAGGGAGAAGAGACCCAGTACTTC.

There are a few counts of this clonotype. This chain links TRBV12-3 or TRBV12-4 with TRBJ2-2; D not resolved. The CDR3 is made up of 14 amino acids. V was trimmed by 6 bases and J by 7 bases, leaving 15 bases between them. The CDR3 DNA reads TGTGCCAGCAGCTCGCCGGTCGCGGTCGGGGAGCTGTTTTTT. Residues: CASSSPVAVGELFF.

The chain carries TRBV3-1 and TRBJ1-2; D is undetermined. The V gene lost 1 base and the J gene lost 4 bases, with 13 bases spanning the gap. The CDR3 spans 15 residues. Germline values: CDR1 LGHDT, CDR2 YNNKEL (reference sequence). This CDR3 is CASSQGQGISYGYTF. CDR3 in DNA: TGTGCCAGCAGCCAAGGCCAAGGGATAAGCTATGGCTACACCTTC.

This clonotype has a count of ten or more. The chain joins TRBV28 to TRBJ2-1; 8 bases agree with TRBD1. V trimming: 5 bases; J trimming: 0 bases; junction bases outside the gene matches: 15. This CDR3 comprises 19 residues. Germline values: CDR1 MDHEN, CDR2 SYDVKM. The CDR3 loop reads CASSPIVSGGRSSYNEQFF. In DNA form, the CDR3 reads TGTGCCAGCAGTCCCATAGTCTCAGGGGGCAGGAGCTCCTACAATGAGCAGTTCTTC.

This clonotype was counted ten times or more. The V call is TRBV6-2 or TRBV6-3, the J call TRBJ1-1; no reliable D call. Germline-derived CDR1 and CDR2 are MNHEY and SVGEGT. The V end lost 10 bases, the J end lost 2 bases, and 11 bases lay between the germline ends. This CDR3 has 12 amino acids. The DNA of the CDR3 is TGTGCCATCAAGGACCGAAACACTGAAGCTTTCTTT. Protein sequence: CAIKDRNTEAFF.

This clonotype was counted between two and nine times. This sequence joins TRBV6-1 and TRBJ1-4, with D unresolved. CDR3 size: 14 residues. Per germline, CDR1 MNHNS and CDR2 SASEGT. The V end was cut by 6 bases, the J end by 8 bases, with 16 bases between. CDR3 sequence: CASRPDGSGEKLFF. CDR3 coding DNA: TGTGCCAGCAGGCCCGATGGCTCCGGGGAAAAACTGTTTTTT.

The sample holds many counts of this clonotype. CDR3 nucleotide sequence: TGTGCCAGCAGCTCAGGACTAGCGGGGCCGCCAATGGGGGATGAGCAGTTCTTC. Its protein is CASSSGLAGPPMGDEQFF. The chain links TRBV7-9 to TRBJ2-1, with 12 nucleotides matching TRBD2. This CDR3 is 18 amino acids long. V lost 4 bases and J lost 8; bases outside the gene matches: 15. The germline V gene encodes CDR1 SEHNR and CDR2 FQNEAQ (reference sequence).

This clonotype was seen a handful of times. The V gene is TRBV20-1, the J gene TRBJ1-2; 8 bases agree with TRBD1. V gave up 5 bases and J gave up 0 bases; unmatched junction bases: 8. This CDR3 contains 15 residues. From germline, CDR1 is DFQATT and CDR2 SNEGSKA (reference sequence). The CDR3 reads CSAHGQGVPNYGYTF. In nucleotides, the CDR3 is TGCAGTGCTCATGGACAGGGAGTCCCTAACTATGGCTACACCTTC.

This clonotype has at least ten counts. The V and J genes are TRBV11-2 and TRBJ2-4, with D possibly TRBD2 on 6 matching bases. Trimming removed 3 bases from V and 10 bases from J, with 13 bases in between. The CDR3 loop spans 13 amino acids. Germline V gene sequence: CDR1 SGHAT, CDR2 FQNNGV. Here the CDR3 DNA reads TGTGCCAGCAGCTTTAGGAGGGATCAGATTCAGTACTTC. This codes for CASSFRRDQIQYF. The full variable domain, in which reference TRBV11-2 and TRBJ2-4 provide the parts outside the CDR3, is EAGVAQSPRYKIIEKRQSVAFWCNPISGHATLYWYQQILGQGPKLLIQFQNNGVVDDSQLPKDRFSAERLKGVDSTLKIQPAKLEDSAVYLCASSFRRDQIQYFGAGTRLSVL.

This clonotype was seen repeatedly, ten times or more. V is TRBV6-1 and J is TRBJ2-1; D is ambiguous. The CDR3 has 13 amino acids. Germline V gene data show CDR1 as MNHNS and CDR2 as SASEGT. Trimming took 2 bases from V and 5 from J, leaving 7 bases between them. CDR3 loop: CASSEIENNEQFF. CDR3 DNA sequence: TGTGCCAGCAGTGAAATCGAAAACAATGAGCAGTTCTTC.

The chain links TRBV6-1 to TRBJ1-4, with unresolved D. Between the trimmed V and J ends, which lost 4 bases and 2 bases, there was a span of 14 bases. The CDR3 contains 16 residues. Germline-derived CDR1 and CDR2 are MNHNS and SASEGT. The CDR3 region is CASSASPGPTNEKLFF. The CDR3, as DNA: TGTGCCAGCAGTGCCTCGCCAGGTCCTACTAATGAAAAACTGTTTTTT.

This clonotype was seen ten or more times. The V call is TRBV5-8, the J call TRBJ2-7, with TRBD2 identical over 12 bases. This CDR3 has 17 amino acids. Germline-derived CDR1 and CDR2 are SGHTS and YDEGEE. V lost 0 bases to trimming and J lost 2 bases; unmatched junction nucleotides: 6. CDR3 nucleotides: TGTGCCAGCAGCTTGGCAGCCCCTAGCGGGAGGGCCTACGAGCAGTACTTC. It codes for CASSLAAPSGRAYEQYF.

This clonotype has a count of ten or more. The chain links TRBV5-1 to TRBJ2-1; a possible D gene is TRBD1 (6 bases). Germline CDR1 SGHRS, CDR2 YFSETQ. The CDR3 has 13 residues. With 2 bases removed from V and 8 bases from J, the gap between germline ends came to 11 bases. The CDR3, as DNA: TGCGCCAGCAGCTTTGAGGGGGTGGATGAGCAGTTCTTC. Protein sequence: CASSFEGVDEQFF.